The TCR beta chain under discussion was sequenced for a study of cytomegalovirus exposure and HLA in healthy donors. TCRdb's copy holds only in-frame clones and misses some; the assay was immunoSEQ multiplex PCR. In the table there are more than 150,000 clones, approximately 84% of which are singletons. Germline CDR1 is SGDLS and CDR2 is YYNGEE. This CDR3 region has 15 residues. The V end lost 0 bases, the J end lost 0 bases, and 10 bases lay between the germline ends. The sequencing sample was made of PBMCs. The sequence was obtained from a man in his late teens or twenties in good health and CMV-seropositive. V usage is TRBV9 and J usage is TRBJ2-7, with D possibly TRBD2 on 6 matching bases. The CDR3 DNA is TGTGCCAGCAGCGTAGGCGGGGTCGGCTCCTACGAGCAGTACTTC. It codes for CASSVGGVGSYEQYF.